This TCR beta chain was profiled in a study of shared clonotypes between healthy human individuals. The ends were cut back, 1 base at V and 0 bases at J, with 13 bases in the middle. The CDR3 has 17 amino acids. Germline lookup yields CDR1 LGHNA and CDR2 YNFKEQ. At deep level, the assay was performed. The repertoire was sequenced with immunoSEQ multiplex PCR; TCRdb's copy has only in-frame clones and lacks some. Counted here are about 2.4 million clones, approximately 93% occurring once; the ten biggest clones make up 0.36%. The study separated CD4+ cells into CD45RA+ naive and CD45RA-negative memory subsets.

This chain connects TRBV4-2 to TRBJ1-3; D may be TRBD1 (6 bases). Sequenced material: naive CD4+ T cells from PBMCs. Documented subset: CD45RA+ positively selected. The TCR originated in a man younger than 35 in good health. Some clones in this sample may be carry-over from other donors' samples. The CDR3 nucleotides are TGTGCCAGCAGCCAAGGAGCGGGGGCCTACTCTGGAAACACCATATATTTT. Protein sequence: CASSQGAGAYSGNTIYF.